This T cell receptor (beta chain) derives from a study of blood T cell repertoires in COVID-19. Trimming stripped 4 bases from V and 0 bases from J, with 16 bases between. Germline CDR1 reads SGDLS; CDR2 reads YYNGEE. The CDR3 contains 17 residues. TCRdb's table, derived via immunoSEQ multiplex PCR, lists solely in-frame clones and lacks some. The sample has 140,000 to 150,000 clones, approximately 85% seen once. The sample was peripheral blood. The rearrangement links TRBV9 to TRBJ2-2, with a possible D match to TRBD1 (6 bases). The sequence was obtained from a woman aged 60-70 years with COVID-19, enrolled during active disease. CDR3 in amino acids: CASSFQGTWTNTGELFF. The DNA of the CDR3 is TGTGCCAGCAGCTTCCAGGGGACCTGGACGAACACCGGGGAGCTGTTTTTT.